The clone carrying this T cell receptor (beta chain) was recorded a few times. Antigen unknown. TCRdb processed the reads anew with MiXCR; each CDR3 protein has one entry. The sample holds about 230,000 distinct CDR3 sequences, roughly 22% seen once. These data are taken from a study of T cell repertoires in cytomegalovirus infection. Whole-study context: CMV infection together with matching HLA type was indicated by public TCR beta signatures.

Study-level findings and limits: Adding up the frequency of public TCR beta families identified people who carried CMV plus the relevant HLA. Across the ex vivo response, the dominant clonotypes were HLA-C-restricted CMV-specific TCR beta clonotypes.

V lost 5 bases to trimming and J lost 7 bases; unmatched junction nucleotides: 10. This CDR3 spans 16 amino acids. The germline gives CDR1 MDHEN, CDR2 SYDVKM. The clonotype was recovered from a human donor in good health (CMV status not recorded). Some clones in this sample may be carry-over from other donors' samples. The sample comprised CD8+ T cells from PBMCs. The V and J genes are TRBV28 and TRBJ2-7; TRBD2 matches 14 bases. For the CDR3, the DNA is TGTGCCAGCAGTCATAGAACGGGACTAGCGGGGGTGGAGCAGTACTTC. Translation gives CASSHRTGLAGVEQYF.